The source of this T cell receptor beta chain is a study of blood T cell repertoires in COVID-19. The wider study: Spain, Italy and the United States supplied samples that represented acute and convalescent COVID-19. In each case, the material was cDNA or gDNA derived from T cells, B-cell-depleted T cells, or PBMCs.

Recruited during active infection, patients (from Seattle) were subsequently followed longitudinally. From germline, CDR1 is MGHDK and CDR2 SYGVNS. The CDR3 consists of 12 residues. V was clipped by 4 bases and J by 8 bases; unmatched bases: 1. The authors' processing: Amplification of reference gene primers was used by the study to estimate nucleated cell counts. Here immunoSEQ multiplex PCR was the method, and the copy in TCRdb shows in-frame clones only, minus some. V, J and clone size were drawn from that table, and D and trimming were deduced from the DNA. The data contain 150,000 or so clones, around nine tenths of them singletons.

The rearrangement joins TRBV25-1 to TRBJ1-2, with 10 bases lining up with TRBD1. The origin of this receptor is a woman between 70 and 85 years old with COVID-19, enrolled during active disease. Sequenced sample: peripheral blood. The CDR3 here is CASSGDRGGYTF. CDR3 DNA sequence: TGTGCCAGCAGTGGGGACAGGGGCGGCTACACCTTC.